Included here is one TCR beta chain sequence, with context. The data were obtained in a study of blood T cell repertoires in COVID-19. Germline V gene lookup returns CDR1 SQVTM and CDR2 ANQGSEA. V was trimmed by 2 bases and J by 4 bases, leaving 14 bases between them. The CDR3 length is 14 residues. Method: immunoSEQ multiplex PCR; TCRdb's copy keeps in-frame clones and lacks some. The data contain about 110,000 clones, over 75% of them singletons. The clonotype was recovered from a woman aged 50 to 60 with acute or convalescent COVID-19. Sequenced sample: peripheral blood. The chain links TRBV29-1 to TRBJ1-1; the D is unclear. The CDR3 reads CSVERKLETTEAFF. CDR3 DNA sequence: TGCAGCGTTGAACGAAAGCTGGAGACCACTGAAGCTTTCTTT.